The following is a TCR beta chain sequence with its context. 60 Vbeta and 13 Jbeta primers were used in PCR. Sequenced by immunoSEQ multiplex PCR; TCRdb stores in-frame clones only, minus some. The table lists over 90,000 clones, around 76% of them singletons. V shed 5 bases, J shed 5 bases, and the junction held 10 bases outside the gene matches. Germline V gives CDR1 SGHRS, CDR2 YFSETQ. The CDR3 totals 15 residues. These data originate in a study of cytomegalovirus exposure and HLA in healthy donors. Material for sequencing was PBMCs. The TCR sequence derives from a woman aged 60-75 years in good health and CMV-seropositive. The chain employs TRBV5-1 and TRBJ2-7; 10 bases are shared with TRBD2. The CDR3 nucleotides are TGCGCCAGCAGGGGGTCTAGCGGGAGTTTTCACGAGCAGTACTTC. This sequence encodes CASRGSSGSFHEQYF.